The 28 T cell receptor beta chains given below trace back to one sample, sequenced in a study of identical twins. MiXCR, run by TCRdb on the 5' RACE reads, gives a single entry per CDR3 protein. The table shows about 660,000 distinct CDR3 sequences, with approximately 9% occurring only once. These data were also reused for a study on yellow fever vaccine responses in identical twins.

Material for sequencing was PBMCs. These TCRs come from a woman between 18 and 30 years old in good health.

This clonotype was detected ten times or more. The chain carries TRBV15 and TRBJ2-7; D call uncertain. The V gene lost 0 bases and the J gene lost 3 bases, with 21 bases spanning the gap. Germline V CDR1 and CDR2: LNHNV, YYDKDF (reference sequence). The length of the CDR3 is 18 residues. Written as DNA, the CDR3 is TGTGCCACCAGCAGAGATAGGCCGGATATTAGGATAAACTACGAGCAGTACTTC. This codes for CATSRDRPDIRINYEQYF.

The chain carries TRBV5-1 and TRBJ1-4; D is unclear. Trimming cost V 4 bases and J 7 bases, with 11 bases left between them. The CDR3 consists of 13 residues. The germline V gene encodes CDR1 SGHRS and CDR2 YFSETQ. CDR3 amino acids: CASSIGLGEKLFF. The CDR3 region has the DNA TGCGCCAGCAGCATAGGACTTGGTGAAAAACTGTTTTTT.

This clonotype was observed at least ten times. The CDR3 DNA sequence: TGCAGTGCCCCAGTGGTAGAGACCCAGTACTTC. Protein product: CSAPVVETQYF. The chain joins TRBV20-1 to TRBJ2-5, with unresolved D. The germline V gene has CDR1 DFQATT and CDR2 SNEGSKA (reference sequence). The length of the CDR3 is 11 residues. Between the trimmed V and J ends, which lost 6 bases and 4 bases, there was a span of 9 bases.

This clonotype was detected a few times. The chain recombines TRBV5-6 with TRBJ2-7; 7 nucleotides align to TRBD1. V lost 5 bases and J lost 0; bases outside the gene matches: 11. The CDR3 sequence is 16 residues long. From germline, CDR1 is SGHDT and CDR2 YYEEEE. CDR3 bases: TGTGCCAGCAGAAAAACCCGGGACAGTCGCTCCTACGAGCAGTACTTC. It codes for CASRKTRDSRSYEQYF.

This clonotype came up many times. V is TRBV5-5 and J is TRBJ2-1; 7 bases map to TRBD1. The CDR3 contains 12 residues. Looked up from germline, CDR1 is SGHKS and CDR2 is YYEKEE (reference sequence). The ends lost 3 bases at V and 8 bases at J; junction bases unmatched: 2. CDR3: CASSYTGDEQFF. Here the CDR3 DNA reads TGTGCCAGCAGCTATACAGGGGATGAGCAGTTCTTC.

The chain is built from TRBV7-9 and TRBJ1-1; D gene ambiguous. The germline CDR1 and CDR2 sequences are SEHNR and FQNEAQ (reference sequence). The germline V and J ends were trimmed by 5 bases and 1 base, with 8 bases remaining between them. CDR3 length: 13 amino acids. The CDR3 DNA reads TGTGCCAGCAGCCAGACACAGAACACTGAAGCTTTCTTT. Protein: CASSQTQNTEAFF.

V usage is TRBV24-1 and J usage is TRBJ2-7, with D perhaps matching TRBD2 (6 bases). With 2 bases removed from V and 5 bases from J, the gap between germline ends came to 12 bases. CDR1 is KGHDR and CDR2 is SFDVKD in the germline V gene. The CDR3 loop spans 14 amino acids. The CDR3 sequence: CATSDSAGYNEQYF. The CDR3 nucleotides are TGTGCCACCAGTGATTCTGCGGGATACAACGAGCAGTACTTC.

This clonotype was picked up many times. V is TRBV5-1 and J is TRBJ2-2; the D is unclear. In germline, CDR1 is SGHRS, CDR2 YFSETQ. The CDR3 runs 14 residues. Trimming took off 1 base at V and 4 bases at J, with 8 bases between the two ends. Here the CDR3 reads CASSLYQVTGELFF. The CDR3, as DNA: TGCGCCAGCAGCTTGTATCAGGTCACCGGGGAGCTGTTTTTT.

The chain links TRBV7-8 to TRBJ1-6, with TRBD1 matching over 9 bases. CDR1 SGHVS and CDR2 FQNEAQ come from the germline V gene. The CDR3 is made up of 16 amino acids. Germline trimming cut 2 bases from V and 7 bases from J; bases unmatched to any gene: 6. The CDR3 nucleotides are TGTGCCAGCAGCTTATCAACCGGACAGGGGAATTCACCCCTCCACTTT. It is translated as CASSLSTGQGNSPLHF.

This clonotype has just a few counts. The chain uses TRBV7-2 and TRBJ2-4; 9 bases line up with TRBD1. The V segment lost 5 bases and the J segment 5 bases; nucleotides outside the gene matches: 7. Germline lookup yields CDR1 SGHTA and CDR2 FQGNSA. This CDR3 has 15 residues. The CDR3 nucleotides read TGTGCCAGCAGCCTACTGACAGGGGGAGAAAACATTCAGTACTTC. Its translation: CASSLLTGGENIQYF.

This clonotype has only a few counts. The rearrangement uses TRBV18 and TRBJ2-4; 8 bases fit TRBD1. The CDR3 contains 17 residues. From germline, CDR1 is KGHSH and CDR2 LQKENI. Germline trimming cut 3 bases from V and 0 bases from J; bases unmatched to any gene: 7. CDR3 bases: TGTGCCAGCTCACCTTACGGACAGGGCGTAGCCAAAAACATTCAGTACTTC. Amino acids: CASSPYGQGVAKNIQYF.

The chain has TRBV5-6 and TRBJ2-4; possibly TRBD1 for D (5 bases). The CDR3 sequence is 14 residues long. CDR1 is SGHDT and CDR2 is YYEEEE in the germline V gene. V shed 3 bases and J shed 1 base, with 8 bases lying between them. The CDR3, as DNA: TGTGCCAGCAGCTCGACAGTTGCCAAAAACATTCAGTACTTC. As protein: CASSSTVAKNIQYF.

This clonotype was found many times. The chain combines TRBV24-1 with TRBJ2-5, with D maybe TRBD2 (6 bases). V was shortened by 5 bases and J by 4 bases, with 13 bases between the two germline ends. The CDR3 is 14 amino acids. Germline-derived CDR1 and CDR2 are KGHDR and SFDVKD. In nucleotides, the CDR3 is TGTGCCACCAGTGTCTCACGGGGAGGAGAGACCCAGTACTTC. Its protein is CATSVSRGGETQYF.

This chain uses TRBV24-1 with TRBJ2-2; a possible D gene is TRBD2 (5 bases). V lost 8 bases and J lost 4, with 10 bases in between. There are 13 residues in the CDR3. Germline loops: CDR1 KGHDR, CDR2 SFDVKD. As DNA, the CDR3 is TGTGCCACCACCCGGGGATCCACCGGGGAGCTGTTTTTT. Translation: CATTRGSTGELFF.

This clonotype was observed at least ten times. The chain has TRBV11-1 and TRBJ2-5, with 12 bases identical to TRBD2. The germline CDR1 and CDR2 sequences are SGHAT and FQDESV (reference sequence). The length of the CDR3 is 20 residues. The V gene end was trimmed by 1 base and the J gene end by 5 bases; junction bases not matched to a gene: 17. The CDR3 nucleotides are TGTGCCAGCAGCTTAGAGGCGCCTAGCGGGAGGGGACGGCCATTTGAGACCCAGTACTTC. Its protein is CASSLEAPSGRGRPFETQYF. The whole variable domain, filled in from reference TRBV11-1 and TRBJ2-5, reads EAEVAQSPRYKITEKSQAVAFWCDPISGHATLYWYRQILGQGPELLVQFQDESVVDDSQLPKDRFSAERLKGVDSTLKIQPAELGDSAMYLCASSLEAPSGRGRPFETQYFGPGTRLLVL.

The chain carries TRBV7-8 and TRBJ2-7; maybe TRBD2 (5 bases). The germline gives CDR1 SGHVS, CDR2 FQNEAQ. The V gene lost 5 bases and the J gene lost 9 bases, with 20 bases spanning the gap. The CDR3 loop spans 14 amino acids. The CDR3 sequence: CASSAVVLDLGQYF. CDR3 nucleotide sequence: TGTGCCAGCAGCGCGGTTGTACTAGATCTGGGGCAGTACTTC.

This clonotype has a handful of counts. The chain has TRBV27 and TRBJ2-1, with 8 bases matching TRBD2. The V segment lost 5 bases and the J segment 7 bases; nucleotides outside the gene matches: 10. Germline values: CDR1 MNHEY, CDR2 SMNVEV (reference sequence). This CDR3 comprises 15 residues. The CDR3 sequence is CASSQRGGLSNEQFF. In DNA form, the CDR3 reads TGTGCCAGCAGTCAACGGGGGGGCCTATCGAATGAGCAGTTCTTC.

This clonotype was counted a few times. This sequence joins TRBV11-2 and TRBJ1-4, with TRBD1 identical over 8 bases. The V gene's germline CDR1 is SGHAT and CDR2 FQNNGV. J lost 8 bases, V lost 0 bases, and 5 bases had no gene match. The CDR3 spans 15 residues. The CDR3 bases are TGTGCCAGCAGCTTAGAAGGGACAGGTGAAGAAAAACTGTTTTTT. Its protein is CASSLEGTGEEKLFF.

The rearrangement links TRBV9 to TRBJ2-1, with 7 bases that match TRBD2. The CDR3 extends over 15 amino acids. J gave up 6 bases and V 0 bases, and 6 bases lay outside the gene matches. Germline V CDR1 and CDR2: SGDLS, YYNGEE. CDR3 bases: TGTGCCAGCAGCGTAGGGCCGACTAGCAGCAATGAGCAGTTCTTC. Protein: CASSVGPTSSNEQFF. The entire variable domain, with the rest obtained from reference TRBV9 and TRBJ2-1, is as follows: DSGVTQTPKHLITATGQRVTLRCSPRSGDLSVYWYQQSLDQGLQFLIQYYNGEERAKGNILERFSAQQFPDLHSELNLSSLELGDSALYFCASSVGPTSSNEQFFGPGTRLTVL.

J is TRBJ2-1 and V is TRBV6-5; 7 bases map to TRBD1. There are 18 residues in the CDR3. Germline V gives CDR1 MNHEY, CDR2 SVGAGI. The trim removed 0 bases at V and 4 bases at J, leaving 12 bases unmatched. For the CDR3, the DNA is TGTGCCAGCAGTTACTCGAAAATACAGGGGACAATATACAATGAGCAGTTCTTC. Translated: CASSYSKIQGTIYNEQFF.

This clonotype has a count of ten or more. The rearrangement joins TRBV29-1 to TRBJ2-7; TRBD1 is a possible D gene (6 bases). V was shortened by 4 bases and J by 4 bases, with 14 bases between the two germline ends. The CDR3 totals 13 residues. Germline V gene lookup returns CDR1 SQVTM and CDR2 ANQGSEA. The CDR3 reads CSVVKGVEYEQYF. CDR3 coding DNA: TGCAGCGTTGTGAAGGGGGTGGAATACGAGCAGTACTTC.

This clonotype was counted ten times or more. The gene calls are TRBV5-1 and TRBJ1-2; 7 bases are shared with TRBD1. Germline CDR1 is SGHRS and CDR2 is YFSETQ. V lost 0 bases, J lost 7 bases, and 6 bases stayed unmatched. This CDR3 spans 14 amino acids. Here the CDR3 DNA reads TGCGCCAGCAGCTTGGGACCCGACAGGGCTGGCTACACCTTC. The encoded protein is CASSLGPDRAGYTF.

The chain couples TRBV29-1 to TRBJ2-7; the match to TRBD2 covers 13 bases. There are 17 residues in the CDR3. With 3 bases clipped from V and 0 bases from J, the junction kept 8 bases outside the gene matches. Germline CDR1 SQVTM, CDR2 ANQGSEA. DNA of the CDR3: TGCAGCGTTGAGGGCCGAACTAGCGGGGGGGGCTCCTACGAGCAGTACTTC. The encoded protein is CSVEGRTSGGGSYEQYF.

This clonotype has a handful of counts. The chain uses TRBV12-3 or TRBV12-4 and TRBJ2-7; 7 bases are shared with TRBD2. The V gene end was trimmed by 4 bases and the J gene end by 6 bases; junction bases not matched to a gene: 6. CDR3 length: 13 amino acids. CDR3 sequence: CASSSRGDIEQYF. The CDR3 DNA reads TGTGCCAGCAGTTCTCGGGGGGATATCGAGCAGTACTTC.

The V and J genes are TRBV4-2 and TRBJ2-3; D perhaps matches TRBD1 (7 bases). CDR3 size: 15 residues. Trimming left V 3 bases short and J 2 bases short, with 12 bases between. CDR1 and CDR2 (germline): LGHNA, YNFKEQ. CDR3 protein: CASSHPEGATDTQYF. Written as DNA, the CDR3 is TGTGCCAGCAGCCACCCGGAGGGGGCCACAGATACGCAGTATTTT.

This chain connects TRBV12-3 or TRBV12-4 to TRBJ2-6; the D is unclear. V lost 7 bases and J 11 bases, leaving 15 bases between the germline ends. The CDR3 totals 13 residues. The CDR3 loop reads CASTRSAADVLTF. In DNA, the CDR3 is TGTGCCAGCACTCGGTCCGCTGCGGACGTCCTGACTTTC.

The gene calls are TRBV6-2 or TRBV6-3 and TRBJ2-6, with D possibly being TRBD1 (5 bases). From germline, CDR1 is MNHEY and CDR2 SVGEGT. The V gene lost 2 bases and the J gene lost 6 bases, with 11 bases spanning the gap. This CDR3 comprises 15 residues. CDR3 in DNA: TGTGCCAGCAGTTACGTGGGGCTTTCGGCCAACGTCCTGACTTTC. Residues: CASSYVGLSANVLTF.

This clonotype was detected ten times or more. This chain joins TRBV7-9 and TRBJ2-7; D gene uncertain. CDR1 and CDR2 (germline): SEHNR, FQNEAQ (reference sequence). V was pared by 0 bases and J by 7 bases, with 16 bases between. This CDR3 has 15 residues. CDR3 nucleotide sequence: TGTGCCAGCAGCTTAGCCGCGGTAACGGTGGGAGAGCAGTACTTC. It yields the protein CASSLAAVTVGEQYF.